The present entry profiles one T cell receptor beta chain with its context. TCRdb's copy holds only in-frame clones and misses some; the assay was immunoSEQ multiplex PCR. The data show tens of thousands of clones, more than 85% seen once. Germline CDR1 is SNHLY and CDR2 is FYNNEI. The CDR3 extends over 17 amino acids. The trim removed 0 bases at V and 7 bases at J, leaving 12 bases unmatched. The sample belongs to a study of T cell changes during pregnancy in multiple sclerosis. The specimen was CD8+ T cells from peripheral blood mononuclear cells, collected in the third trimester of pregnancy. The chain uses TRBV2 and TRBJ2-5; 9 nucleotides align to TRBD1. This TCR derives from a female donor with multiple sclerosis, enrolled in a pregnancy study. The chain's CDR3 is CASSEAIGTGSAVTQYF. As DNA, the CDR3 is TGTGCCAGCAGTGAAGCGATCGGGACAGGGTCGGCTGTGACCCAGTACTTC.